This TCR beta chain was captured in a study of blood T cell repertoires in COVID-19. Overall study: The origin of the acute and convalescent COVID-19 samples was the United States, Italy and Spain. In each case, the material was cDNA or gDNA derived from T cells, B-cell-depleted T cells, or PBMCs.

Methods used by the authors: Reference gene primer amplification gave estimated nucleated cell counts. Here immunoSEQ multiplex PCR was the method, and the copy in TCRdb shows in-frame clones only, minus some. Clonal size and the V and J genes are those of that table, whereas D and trimming came from the DNA. Altogether roughly 30,000 clones are present, 84% being singletons, with the ten largest covering around a sixth. This CDR3 has 12 residues. Trimming took 3 bases from V and 6 from J, leaving 6 bases between them. The germline CDR1 and CDR2 sequences are SNHLY and FYNNEI. This receptor was identified in a man aged 70-80 years with active COVID-19. Specimen: peripheral blood. The V gene is TRBV2, the J gene TRBJ1-3; unclear D gene. CDR3 loop: CASSDVANTIYF. CDR3 nucleotides: TGTGCCAGCAGTGACGTGGCAAACACCATATATTTT.